The entry that follows covers one T cell receptor beta chain sequence. Its cognate antigen is unknown. V lost 3 bases, J lost 4 bases, and 6 bases stayed unmatched. CDR1 and CDR2 from the germline V gene are ENHRY and SYGVKD. The length of the CDR3 is 15 residues. The source of the sample is a study of beta chain features in type 1 diabetes. Study conclusions and caveats: Whether TCRB rearrangement is influenced by HLA type went unresolved here.

Sequenced material consisted of expressed TCRB transcripts (all of the isolated RNA was reverse transcribed). Profiling relied on immunoSEQ multiplex PCR, and the TCRdb table lists in-frame clones only, not all of them. The data show about 400,000 clones, 10% to 15% seen once. Sequenced material: naive CD4+ T cells from blood. This clonotype was obtained from a man aged 18 to 35 in good health. This chain joins TRBV10-3 and TRBJ2-5; TRBD2 matches 9 bases. The CDR3 bases are TGTGCCATCAGTGAAGAGCGGGGGGCAGTAGAGACCCAGTACTTC. Protein product: CAISEERGAVETQYF.